This TCR beta chain is from a study of blood T cell repertoires in COVID-19. This CDR3 contains 15 residues. Trimming at V came to 0 bases and at J to 4 bases, leaving 8 bases not matched to a gene. CDR1 GTSNPN and CDR2 SVGIG come from the germline V gene (reference sequence). Profiling relied on immunoSEQ multiplex PCR, and the TCRdb table lists in-frame clones only, not all of them. The sample lists around 100,000 clones; approximately 84% were seen once. The receptor was derived from a young man in a cohort sampled during active COVID-19. The specimen sequenced was peripheral blood. The chain recombines TRBV30 with TRBJ2-7; the match to TRBD2 covers 8 bases. In DNA, the CDR3 is TGTGCCTGGAGTGTTGGGGCTAGCGGGTTTTACGAGCAGTACTTC. This gives the protein CAWSVGASGFYEQYF.